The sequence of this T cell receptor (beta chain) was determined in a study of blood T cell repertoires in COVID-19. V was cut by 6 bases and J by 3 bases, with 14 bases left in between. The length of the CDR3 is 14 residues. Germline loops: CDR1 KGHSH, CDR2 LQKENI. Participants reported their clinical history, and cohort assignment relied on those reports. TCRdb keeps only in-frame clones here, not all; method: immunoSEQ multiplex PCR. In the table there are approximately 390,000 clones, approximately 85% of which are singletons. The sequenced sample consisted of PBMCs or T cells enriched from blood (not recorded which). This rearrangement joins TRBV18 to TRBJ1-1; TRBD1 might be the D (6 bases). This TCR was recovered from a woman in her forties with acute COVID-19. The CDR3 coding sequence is TGTGCCAGCTCCCCCGGACAGTCGGACACTGAAGCTTTCTTT. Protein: CASSPGQSDTEAFF. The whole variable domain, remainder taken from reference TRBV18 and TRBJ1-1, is NAGVMQNPRHLVRRRGQEARLRCSPMKGHSHVYWYRQLPEEGLKFMVYLQKENIIDESGMPKERFSAEFPKEGPSILRIQQVVRGDSAAYFCASSPGQSDTEAFFGQGTRLTVV.